This is a list of T cell receptor beta chains from one sample in a study of radiotherapy plus CTLA-4 blockade in lung cancer. The data were produced by immunoSEQ multiplex PCR, yet TCRdb's version contains in-frame clones alone and is incomplete. The table shows 81,000 or so clones, with 60% to 85% occurring only once. Sequences were derived from peripheral blood, sampled from a patient treated with radiotherapy plus ipilimumab. Receptors were obtained from a human donor with non-small cell lung cancer whose response to radiotherapy plus ipilimumab could not be evaluated. Some clones in this sample may be carry-over from other donors' samples. The CDR3 runs from the conserved cysteine through the conserved F or W. D genes are given only for firm matches. Clone size, where shown, is once, few, many, or a class for clones that have expanded.

size	V	D	J	CDR3	DNA
-	TRBV4-1	-	TRBJ1-2	CASSPMVGQTANYGYTF	TGCGCCAGCAGCCCCATGGTGGGGCAGACCGCTAACTATGGCTACACCTTC
few	TRBV9	TRBD1	TRBJ2-3	CASSSRQGRADTQYF	TGTGCCAGCAGCTCCCGACAGGGGAGAGCAGATACGCAGTATTTT
-	TRBV4-3	-	TRBJ2-7	CASSQWEAGSSYEQYF	TGCGCCAGCAGCCAATGGGAGGCGGGTTCCTCCTACGAGCAGTACTTC
-	TRBV10-3	-	TRBJ2-3	CAISEPRTDTQYF	TGTGCCATCAGTGAGCCTCGCACAGATACGCAGTATTTT
-	TRBV7-8	-	TRBJ1-6	CASSPRPTPGENSPLHF	TGTGCCAGCAGCCCCCGTCCGACCCCAGGGGAGAATTCACCCCTCCACTTT
-	TRBV25-1	-	TRBJ2-2	CASSTAGTRSGELFF	TGTGCCAGCAGTACCGCCGGGACAAGATCCGGGGAGCTGTTTTTT
-	TRBV21-1	-	TRBJ1-5	CASSKKVGPYQPQHF	TGTGCCAGCAGCAAAAAAGTGGGGCCCTATCAGCCCCAGCATTTT
-	TRBV28	-	TRBJ1-2	CASSGDWARNGYTF	TGTGCCAGCAGTGGGGACTGGGCGCGGAATGGCTACACCTTC
-	TRBV9	TRBD2	TRBJ2-2	CASGGEYTGELFF	TGTGCCAGCGGGGGGGAATACACCGGGGAGCTGTTTTTT
once	TRBV27	-	TRBJ2-2	CASSLSFINTGELFF	TGTGCCAGCAGTTTATCCTTTATTAACACCGGGGAGCTGTTTTTT
once	TRBV4-2	TRBD1	TRBJ1-5	CASSQAFPTGGGQPQHF	TGTGCCAGCAGCCAAGCTTTTCCAACAGGGGGCGGTCAGCCCCAGCATTTT
-	TRBV5-6	TRBD1	TRBJ1-5	CASSFGTGVHQPQHF	TGTGCCAGCAGCTTTGGGACAGGAGTTCATCAGCCCCAGCATTTT
-	TRBV27	TRBD2	TRBJ2-5	CASSSLLTSGGATREQYF	TGTGCCAGCAGTTCGCTCTTGACTAGCGGGGGGGCGACTAGAGAGCAGTACTTC